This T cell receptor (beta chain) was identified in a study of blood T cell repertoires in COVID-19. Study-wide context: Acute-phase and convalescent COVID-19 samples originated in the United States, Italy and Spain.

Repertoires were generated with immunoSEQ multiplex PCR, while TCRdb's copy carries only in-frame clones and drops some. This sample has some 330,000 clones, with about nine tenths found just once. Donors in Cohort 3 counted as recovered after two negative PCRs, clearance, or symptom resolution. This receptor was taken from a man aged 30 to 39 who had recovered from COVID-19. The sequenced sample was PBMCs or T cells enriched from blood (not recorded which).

For the CDR3, the DNA is TGTGCCACCCAGCCGCGAGGGAGCAATCAGCCCCAGCATTTT. Protein: CATQPRGSNQPQHF. V is TRBV2 and J is TRBJ1-5; D not certain. Between the trimmed V and J ends, which lost 10 bases and 1 base, there was a span of 14 bases. Germline CDR1 reads SNHLY; CDR2 reads FYNNEI. The CDR3 consists of 14 residues.